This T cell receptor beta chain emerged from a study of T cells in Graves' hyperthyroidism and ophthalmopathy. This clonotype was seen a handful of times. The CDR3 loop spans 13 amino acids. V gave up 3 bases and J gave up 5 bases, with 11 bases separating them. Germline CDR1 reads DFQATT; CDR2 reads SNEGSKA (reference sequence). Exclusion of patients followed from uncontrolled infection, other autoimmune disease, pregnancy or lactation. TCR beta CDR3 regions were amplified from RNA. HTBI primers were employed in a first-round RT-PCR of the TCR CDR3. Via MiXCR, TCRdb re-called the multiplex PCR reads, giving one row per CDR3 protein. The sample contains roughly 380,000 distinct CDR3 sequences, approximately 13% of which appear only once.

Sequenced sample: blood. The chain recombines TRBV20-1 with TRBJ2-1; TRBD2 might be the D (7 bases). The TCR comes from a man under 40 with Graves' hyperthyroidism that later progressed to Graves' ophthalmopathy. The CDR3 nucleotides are TGCAGTGCTAGGGGGGGGCCGGACAATGAGCAGTTCTTC. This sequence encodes CSARGGPDNEQFF.